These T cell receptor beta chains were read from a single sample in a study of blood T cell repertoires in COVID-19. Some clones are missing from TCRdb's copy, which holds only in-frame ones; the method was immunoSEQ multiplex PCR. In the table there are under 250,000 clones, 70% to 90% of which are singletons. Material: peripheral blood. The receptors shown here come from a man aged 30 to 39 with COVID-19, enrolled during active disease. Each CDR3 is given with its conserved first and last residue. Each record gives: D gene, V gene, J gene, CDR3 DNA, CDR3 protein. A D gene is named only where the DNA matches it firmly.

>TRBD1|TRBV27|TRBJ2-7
TGTGCCAGCAGTCCAAGGGGGACAGCGGTGAGGGGGAACGAGCAGTACTTC
CASSPRGTAVRGNEQYF
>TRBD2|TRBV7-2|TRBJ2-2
TGTGCCAGCAGCGGGGACTATCACACCGGGGAGCTGTTTTTT
CASSGDYHTGELFF
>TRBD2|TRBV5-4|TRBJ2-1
TGTGCCAGCAGCTTGGCGGGGGGGCCGCCGGTTTACAATGAGCAGTTCTTC
CASSLAGGPPVYNEQFF
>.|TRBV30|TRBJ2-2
TGTGCCTGGAGTGTACGGGGGGCTCCCGCTGCTGGGGAGCTGTTTTTT
CAWSVRGAPAAGELFF
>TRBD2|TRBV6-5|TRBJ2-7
TGTGCCAGCAGTTACAGGGAGCGGGGCCCCTACGAGCAGTACTTC
CASSYRERGPYEQYF
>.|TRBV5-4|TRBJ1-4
TGTGCCAGCAGCTTGGCCCCACGGGAAAAACTGTTTTTT
CASSLAPREKLFF
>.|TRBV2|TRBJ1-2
TGTGCCAGCCAAGGGGAGGCAACACCTAACTATGGCTACACCTTC
CASQGEATPNYGYTF
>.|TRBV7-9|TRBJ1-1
TGTGCCAGCAGCGACTCCCCAAACGGACAGTTGGGGACTGAAGCTTTCTTT
CASSDSPNGQLGTEAFF
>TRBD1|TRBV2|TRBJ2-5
TGTGCCAGCAGGGAAGGACAGGGTAGGGGGGTGGAGACCCAGTACTTC
CASREGQGRGVETQYF
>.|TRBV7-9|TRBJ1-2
TGTGCCAGCAGCCCGGACATCCTCTATAGCTACACCTTC
CASSPDILYSYTF
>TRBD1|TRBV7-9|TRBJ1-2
TGTGCCAGCAGCTCAGGACAGGGGGCGGTCTATGGCTACACCTTC
CASSSGQGAVYGYTF
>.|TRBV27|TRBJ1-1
TGTGCCAGCAGGTCTACTGGGGGCCATGAAGCTTTCTTT
CASRSTGGHEAFF
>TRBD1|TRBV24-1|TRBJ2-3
TGTGCCACCAGCGCGGGCAGGCCGGGACAGGGAAGATCGTACAGCACAGATACGCAGTATTTT
CATSAGRPGQGRSYSTDTQYF
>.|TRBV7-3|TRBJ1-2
TGTGCCAGCAGCTCCACTCCGGGACTCCTTTATGGCTACACCTTC
CASSSTPGLLYGYTF
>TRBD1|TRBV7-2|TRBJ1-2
TGTGCCAGCAGGGAGGGGACAGGGGGGAATGGCTACACCTTC
CASREGTGGNGYTF
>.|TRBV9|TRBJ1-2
TGTGCCAGCAGCGTAGGTCCGGGTAAGGAGTATGGCTACACCTTC
CASSVGPGKEYGYTF
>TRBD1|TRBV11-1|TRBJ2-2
TGTGCCAGCAGCAGGGACAGGGGAGTCGGGGAGCTGTTTTTT
CASSRDRGVGELFF
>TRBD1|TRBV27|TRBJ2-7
TGTGCCAGCAGTCTCCAGACAGGGCCCTACGAGCAGTACTTC
CASSLQTGPYEQYF
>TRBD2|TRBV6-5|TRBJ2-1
TGTGCCAGCAAGCGGGGAGCCTACAATGAGCAGTTCTTC
CASKRGAYNEQFF
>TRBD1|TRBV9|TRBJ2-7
TGTGCCAGCAGCGTAGATGGCTCACCTGACAGGGCTCCCTACGAGCAGTACTTC
CASSVDGSPDRAPYEQYF
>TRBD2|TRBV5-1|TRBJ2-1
TGCGCCAGCAGTTATAGCGGGCCTTCCTACAATGAGCAGTTCTTC
CASSYSGPSYNEQFF
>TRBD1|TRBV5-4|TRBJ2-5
TGTGCCAGCAGCCTGCAGGGGGCGGAAGAGACCCAGTACTTC
CASSLQGAEETQYF
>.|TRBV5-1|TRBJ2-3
TGCGCCAGCAGCTTAGGAGAGGTCACAGATACGCAGTATTTT
CASSLGEVTDTQYF
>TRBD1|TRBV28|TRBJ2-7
TGTGCCAGCCGACAGGGCACCTACGAGCAGTACTTC
CASRQGTYEQYF
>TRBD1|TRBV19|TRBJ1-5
TGTGCCAGTAGCGGACAGGGGGCCCGAATTAGCAATCAGCCCCAGCATTTT
CASSGQGARISNQPQHF
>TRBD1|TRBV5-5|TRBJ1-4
TGTGCCAGCAGCCTCGGGACAGGCCAGCGTAATGAAAAACTGTTTTTT
CASSLGTGQRNEKLFF